These T cell receptor beta chains were read from a single sample in a study of blood T cell repertoires in COVID-19. Clones were sequenced by immunoSEQ multiplex PCR, and TCRdb holds only the in-frame ones, with some missing. The sample includes 100,000 or so clones, roughly 71% seen only once; the top ten take roughly 6%. Source material: peripheral blood. These receptors came from a man older than 75 with acute or convalescent COVID-19. The CDR3 runs from the conserved cysteine through the conserved F or W. D genes are given only for firm matches. Clone size appears in some rows only: once, few, many, or a class for an expanded clone.

TRBJ2-7 TRBD2 few TRBV4-2 TGTGCCAGCAGCCAAGGGGAGGGAACCTACGAGCAGTACTTC CASSQGEGTYEQYF
TRBJ2-7 TRBD2 few TRBV7-8 TGTGCCAGCAGCAAGGGGACTAGTTCCTACGAGCAGTACTTC CASSKGTSSYEQYF
TRBJ2-7 . few TRBV5-4 TGTGCCAGCAGCTTAATTGCCAGGAATGCCGGCGAGCAGTACTTC CASSLIARNAGEQYF
TRBJ1-4 TRBD1 . TRBV5-8 TGTGCCAGCAGCTTGGCGGACAGGGTAGGCGAAAAACTGTTTTTT CASSLADRVGEKLFF
TRBJ2-3 . few TRBV27 TGTGCCAGCAGTTTAAGCGTGGTAGATACGCAGTATTTT CASSLSVVDTQYF
TRBJ2-3 TRBD2 . TRBV24-1 TGTGCCACCAGTGATTTAATTTCGCCGACTAGCGGGAAGGGGTCAGATACGCAGTATTTT CATSDLISPTSGKGSDTQYF
TRBJ2-7 . . TRBV19 TGTGCCAGTAGTATGGAAGGGCGCGGGCGCCCCTCCGAGCAGTACTTC CASSMEGRGRPSEQYF
TRBJ1-1 . . TRBV2 TGTGCCAGCAGTGATGGAGGGACTGAAGCTTTCTTT CASSDGGTEAFF
TRBJ1-3 . . TRBV20-1 TGCAGTGCTAGTAATCCCGTTGGAAACACCATATATTTT CSASNPVGNTIYF
TRBJ2-6 . many TRBV7-3 TGTGCCAGCAGCTTAAAAGGGGAATCTGGGGCCAACGTCCTGACTTTC CASSLKGESGANVLTF
TRBJ1-4 . . TRBV10-2 TGCGCCACCCGGAGTAGGGCAGGGGCGGAGAAACTGTTTTTT CATRSRAGAEKLFF
TRBJ2-2 . . TRBV28 TGTGCCAGCAACTGGGGGGCCGGGGAGCTGTTTTTT CASNWGAGELFF
TRBJ1-5 . . TRBV12-3/TRBV12-4 TGTGCCAGCAGCAGACAGAATCAGCCCCAGCATTTT CASSRQNQPQHF
TRBJ1-1 . . TRBV25-1 TGTGCCAGCAGTGAATCGGTAGAGAACACTGAAGCTTTCTTT CASSESVENTEAFF
TRBJ1-6 . . TRBV5-5 TGTGCCAGCAGCTTGGCCTCCCAGGGGAGTTCACCCCTCCACTTT CASSLASQGSSPLHF
TRBJ2-3 TRBD2 . TRBV19 TGTGCCAGTGGGACTAGCGGGGCCCCAGATACGCAGTATTTT CASGTSGAPDTQYF
TRBJ2-1 TRBD2 . TRBV12-5 TGTGCTAGTGGTTTAGCGCTAGCGGCCAACTCCTACAATGAGCAGTTCTTC CASGLALAANSYNEQFF